The clone carrying this TCR beta chain was detected a few times. Trimming left V 1 base short and J 7 bases short, with 8 bases between. CDR1 and CDR2 (germline): SEHNR, FQNEAQ (reference sequence). CDR3 size: 13 residues. The data were taken from a study of OX40 agonist ivuxolimab in advanced cancers. Study-level background: In this cohort, patients received ivuxolimab, an agonistic anti-OX40 (CD134) antibody. Three patients, one with hepatocellular carcinoma and two with cutaneous melanoma, achieved partial responses.

Generated by immunoSEQ multiplex PCR, the TCRdb table keeps only in-frame clones and is missing some. This table has roughly 100,000 clones, 92% appearing once. The source of this sequence is an adult with an advanced solid tumor such as melanoma, head and neck, liver or kidney cancer. This rearrangement joins TRBV7-9 to TRBJ1-5; D may be TRBD1 (5 bases). The sample here was CD4+ or CD8+ T cells sorted from blood, taken in a trial of the OX40 agonist ivuxolimab. CDR3 amino acids: CASSLGGSQPQHF. DNA for the CDR3: TGTGCCAGCAGCTTAGGGGGGTCCCAGCCCCAGCATTTT.